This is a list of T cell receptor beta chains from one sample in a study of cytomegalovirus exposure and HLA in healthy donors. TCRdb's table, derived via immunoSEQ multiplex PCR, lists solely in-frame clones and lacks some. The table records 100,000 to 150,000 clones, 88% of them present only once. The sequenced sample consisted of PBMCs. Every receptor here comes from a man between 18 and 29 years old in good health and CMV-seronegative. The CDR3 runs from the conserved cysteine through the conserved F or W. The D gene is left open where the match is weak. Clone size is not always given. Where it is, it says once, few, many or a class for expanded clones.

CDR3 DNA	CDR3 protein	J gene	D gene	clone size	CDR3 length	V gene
TGTGCCAGCAGCATTCCGGACAGGTTTAACAATGAGCAGTTCTTC	CASSIPDRFNNEQFF	TRBJ2-1	TRBD1	once	15	TRBV11-3
TGTGCCAGCAGCTTAGTGAGCGTAACTAATGAAAAACTGTTTTTT	CASSLVSVTNEKLFF	TRBJ1-4	-	once	15	TRBV7-9
TGTGCCAGCAGGCCGACAGGGGGCCGAGAAAAACTGTTTTTT	CASRPTGGREKLFF	TRBJ1-4	TRBD1	many	14	TRBV6-5
TGTGCCAGCAAAAAGCTCGGAGGCCGGGAACTGTTTTTT	CASKKLGGRELFF	TRBJ1-4	-	-	13	TRBV5-6
TGCGCCAGCAGCCGAGGGACAGACTGGTCTGGAAACACCATATATTTT	CASSRGTDWSGNTIYF	TRBJ1-3	TRBD1	-	16	TRBV4-1
TGTGCCAGCTCACCAATAACGGGATCGAACACTGAAGCTTTCTTT	CASSPITGSNTEAFF	TRBJ1-1	-	-	15	TRBV18
TGTGCCAGCAGCGTTTACAGTGGTGGGGCCAACGTCCTGACTTTC	CASSVYSGGANVLTF	TRBJ2-6	-	-	15	TRBV9
TGTGCCAGCAGCGCTCAGGGTTGGGAGACCCAGTACTTC	CASSAQGWETQYF	TRBJ2-5	-	once	13	TRBV11-1
TGTGCCAGCAGCTTACAGAGCTCTGGAAACACCATATATTTT	CASSLQSSGNTIYF	TRBJ1-3	-	few	14	TRBV6-6
TGTGCCAGCAGTTTAGATTACAGGCCTGGGGAAAAACTGTTTTTT	CASSLDYRPGEKLFF	TRBJ1-4	-	-	15	TRBV27
TGCGCCAGCAGAGATCCGGGACTAGCTTCCGAGCAGTACTTC	CASRDPGLASEQYF	TRBJ2-7	TRBD2	-	14	TRBV10-2
TGTGCCAGCAGCCCGACTAGCGGGAGGGCCGATACGCAGTATTTT	CASSPTSGRADTQYF	TRBJ2-3	TRBD2	-	15	TRBV28
TGTGCCAGCGGACGCAGGGGCCCCTACGAGCAGTACTTC	CASGRRGPYEQYF	TRBJ2-7	-	-	13	TRBV7-2
TGTGCCAGCAGTTCAGCGGGAGGGCCAGGCAATGAGCAGTTCTTC	CASSSAGGPGNEQFF	TRBJ2-1	TRBD2	-	15	TRBV6-5
TGCGCCAGCAGTTGGGAGACACAAGAGACCCAGTACTTC	CASSWETQETQYF	TRBJ2-5	-	-	13	TRBV10-1
TGTGCCAGCAGCTTAGACCAGGTGAACACTGAAGCTTTCTTT	CASSLDQVNTEAFF	TRBJ1-1	-	-	14	TRBV11-3
TGCGCCAGCAGCCCCACTCGGGGCAATGAGCAGTTCTTC	CASSPTRGNEQFF	TRBJ2-1	-	-	13	TRBV4-1
TGTGCCAGAAGCAAGGGAGCGGGAGTATCGAACACCGGGGAGCTGTTTTTT	CARSKGAGVSNTGELFF	TRBJ2-2	TRBD2	-	17	TRBV2
TGTGCCACCAGCAGAGATGGGTACGGGAGCACAGAAGAGCAGTTCTTC	CATSRDGYGSTEEQFF	TRBJ2-1	-	-	16	TRBV15
TGTGCCAGCAGTTCCCCTAGCGGGGTATACACAGATACGCAGTATTTT	CASSSPSGVYTDTQYF	TRBJ2-3	TRBD2	-	16	TRBV27
TGTGCCACCAGCGGGACAGGGCGGGCTTTCTTT	CATSGTGRAFF	TRBJ1-1	TRBD1	-	11	TRBV15
TGCGCCAGCAGCCGTGGGGCCTGGGACACTGAAGCTTTCTTT	CASSRGAWDTEAFF	TRBJ1-1	-	-	14	TRBV4-1
TGCGCCAGCAGCGCCGTGGCAGGGTCTGCCTACGAGCAGTACTTC	CASSAVAGSAYEQYF	TRBJ2-7	-	-	15	TRBV5-1